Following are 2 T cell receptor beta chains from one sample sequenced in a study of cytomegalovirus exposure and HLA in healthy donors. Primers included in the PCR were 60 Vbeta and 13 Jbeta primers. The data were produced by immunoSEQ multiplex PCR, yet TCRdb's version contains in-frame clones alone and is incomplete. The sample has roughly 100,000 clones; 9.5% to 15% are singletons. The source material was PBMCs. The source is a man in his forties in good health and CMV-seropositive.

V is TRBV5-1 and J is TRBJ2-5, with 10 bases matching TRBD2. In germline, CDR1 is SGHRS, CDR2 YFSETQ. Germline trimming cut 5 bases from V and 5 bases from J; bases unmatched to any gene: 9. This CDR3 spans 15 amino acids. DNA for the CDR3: TGCGCCAGCAGAGACCCACAGCGGGAGGGGGAGACCCAGTACTTC. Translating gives CASRDPQREGETQYF.

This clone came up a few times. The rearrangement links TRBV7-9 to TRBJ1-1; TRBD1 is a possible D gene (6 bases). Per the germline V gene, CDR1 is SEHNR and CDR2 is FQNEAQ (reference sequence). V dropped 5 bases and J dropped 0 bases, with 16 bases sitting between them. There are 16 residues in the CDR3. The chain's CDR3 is CASSPRGSRMNTEAFF. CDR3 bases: TGTGCCAGCAGCCCCAGGGGCAGCCGAATGAACACTGAAGCTTTCTTT.